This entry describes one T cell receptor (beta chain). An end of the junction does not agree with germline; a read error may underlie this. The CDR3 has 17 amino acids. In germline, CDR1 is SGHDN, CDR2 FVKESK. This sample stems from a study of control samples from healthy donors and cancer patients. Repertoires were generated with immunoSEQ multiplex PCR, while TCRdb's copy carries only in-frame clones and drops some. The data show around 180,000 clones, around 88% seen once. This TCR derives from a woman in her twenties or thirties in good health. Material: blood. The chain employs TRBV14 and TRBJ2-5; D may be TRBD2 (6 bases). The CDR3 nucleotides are TGTGCCAGCAGCGAAGAGGCGGGGACCACCCTGAGAGAGACCCAGTACTTC. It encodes CASSEEAGTTLRETQYF.